These 18 T cell receptor beta chains were sequenced from one sample in a study of OX40 agonist ivuxolimab in advanced cancers. Assay used: immunoSEQ multiplex PCR; TCRdb lists only in-frame clones, some missing. This table has some 44,000 clones, roughly 80% appearing once. Sequenced here: CD4+ or CD8+ T cells sorted from blood, sampled in a trial of the OX40 agonist ivuxolimab. Receptors were obtained from an adult with an advanced solid tumor such as melanoma, head and neck, liver or kidney cancer.

This clone was seen only a few times. The chain uses TRBV6-1 and TRBJ1-1; D may be TRBD1 (6 bases). CDR1 and CDR2 (germline): MNHNS, SASEGT. The CDR3 is made up of 14 amino acids. Trimming shortened V by 7 bases and J by 0 bases, and 12 bases separated the two germline ends. In DNA form, the CDR3 reads TGTGCCAGCACCGAACGGGACATGAACACTGAAGCTTTCTTT. Protein product: CASTERDMNTEAFF.

The CDR3 protein is CASSVAGVPTVATQYF. The CDR3 coding sequence is TGTGCCAGCAGCGTAGCGGGGGTACCAACCGTGGCTACGCAGTATTTT. J is TRBJ2-3 and V is TRBV9; possibly TRBD2 for D (6 bases). Germline assignment: CDR1 SGDLS and CDR2 YYNGEE. Between the trimmed V and J ends, which lost 0 bases and 8 bases, there was a span of 19 bases. The CDR3 loop spans 16 amino acids.

The rearrangement joins TRBV18 to TRBJ1-2; D is ambiguous. Germline V gene lookup returns CDR1 KGHSH and CDR2 LQKENI. This CDR3 region has 14 residues. Trimming pared 2 bases from V and 4 bases from J, leaving 11 bases between. CDR3 loop: CASSPSADLYGYTF. CDR3 coding DNA: TGTGCCAGCTCACCATCCGCGGACCTCTATGGCTACACCTTC.

This clone occurred a few times. This chain links TRBV14 with TRBJ1-1; D is undetermined. Germline CDR1 SGHDN, CDR2 FVKESK. Trimming shortened V by 4 bases and J by 3 bases, and 9 bases separated the two germline ends. The CDR3 covers 13 residues. DNA of the CDR3: TGTGCCAGCAGCCCCGGCTGGTACACTGAAGCTTTCTTT. This translates into CASSPGWYTEAFF.

The J gene is TRBJ2-1, the V gene TRBV19, with D perhaps assigned TRBD1 or TRBD2 (5 bases each). The CDR3 contains 17 residues. Deletions cut 3 bases from V and 5 bases from J, with 20 bases between. Germline assignment: CDR1 LNHDA and CDR2 SQIVND (reference sequence). This chain's CDR3 is CASSIGATIGVNNEQFF. CDR3 nucleotide sequence: TGTGCCAGTAGTATCGGGGCCACAATAGGGGTAAACAATGAGCAGTTCTTC. The variable domain in full, completed from reference TRBV19 and TRBJ2-1, reads DGGITQSPKYLFRKEGQNVTLSCEQNLNHDAMYWYRQDPGQGLRLIYYSQIVNDFQKGDIAEGYSVSREKKESFPLTVTSAQKNPTAFYLCASSIGATIGVNNEQFFGPGTRLTVL.

This rearrangement joins TRBV6-6 to TRBJ2-7; the match to TRBD1 covers 7 bases. Germline assignment: CDR1 MNHNY and CDR2 SVGAGI (reference sequence). With V trimmed by 2 bases and J by 0 bases, 4 bases remained unmatched. The CDR3 loop spans 15 amino acids. The CDR3 DNA follows: TGTGCCAGCAGTTACAGGGGGCAGGGCTCCTACGAGCAGTACTTC. Its translation: CASSYRGQGSYEQYF.

This clone appeared once. V gene TRBV21-1 combines with J gene TRBJ2-4; the table's D call TRBD1 went unverified against the DNA. TRBV21-1 is listed as a pseudogene. The CDR3 contains 17 residues. As DNA, the CDR3 is TGTGCCAGCAGCAGATCCGGGACAGGGAGGACCAAAAACATTCAGTACTTC. This codes for CASSRSGTGRTKNIQYF.

This clone was observed a few times. The rearrangement uses TRBV18 and TRBJ2-1; no clear D gene. The germline V and J ends were trimmed by 3 bases and 9 bases, with 9 bases remaining between them. The CDR3 runs 12 residues. Germline V CDR1 and CDR2: KGHSH, LQKENI. The CDR3 DNA is TGTGCCAGCTCACCCAGGCAGAGTGAGCAGTTCTTC. This codes for CASSPRQSEQFF.

The genes are TRBV28 and TRBJ2-2; 8 positions agree with TRBD1. Trimming took 2 bases from V and 6 from J; bases not matched to a gene: 11. This CDR3 has 17 amino acids. Germline V gene data show CDR1 as MDHEN and CDR2 as SYDVKM. Written as DNA, the CDR3 is TGTGCCAGCAGTTTAGGGTCCGGGACAGGTGGATCCGGGGAGCTGTTTTTT. Its translation is CASSLGSGTGGSGELFF.

The J gene is TRBJ2-7, the V gene TRBV2, with 15 bases aligning to TRBD2. J lost 6 bases, V lost 7 bases, and 4 bases had no gene match. There are 14 residues in the CDR3. Germline-derived CDR1 and CDR2 are SNHLY and FYNNEI. As DNA, the CDR3 is TGTGCCAGCACTGGGACTAGCGGGAGGTCCGAGCAGTACTTC. Its protein product is CASTGTSGRSEQYF.

The chain combines TRBV7-2 with TRBJ2-1; D ambiguous. In germline, CDR1 is SGHTA, CDR2 FQGNSA. Trimming cost V 1 base and J 4 bases, with 5 bases left between them. This CDR3 has 13 amino acids. CDR3 amino acids: CASSLDSYNEQFF. DNA for the CDR3: TGTGCCAGCAGCTTAGACAGTTACAATGAGCAGTTCTTC. The full variable domain, with the rest looked up from reference TRBV7-2 and TRBJ2-1, is GAGVSQSPSNKVTEKGKDVELRCDPISGHTALYWYRQSLGQGLEFLIYFQGNSAPDKSGLPSDRFSAERTGGSVSTLTIQRTQQEDSAVYLCASSLDSYNEQFFGPGTRLTVL.

The chain is built from TRBV10-3 and TRBJ1-1; 9 bases are shared with TRBD1. The CDR3 totals 13 residues. Germline-derived CDR1 and CDR2 are ENHRY and SYGVKD. Trimming cost V 7 bases and J 7 bases; bases outside gene matches: 7. The DNA for the CDR3 is TGTGCCATCACGGACAGGGGCGGTGGTGAAGCTTTCTTT. This codes for CAITDRGGGEAFF.

The V gene is TRBV28, the J gene TRBJ1-3, with 10 positions matching TRBD1. CDR3 size: 16 residues. V lost 2 bases, J lost 3 bases, and 4 bases stayed unmatched. Germline CDR1 reads MDHEN; CDR2 reads SYDVKM. The chain's CDR3 is CASSLGTGVFGNTIYF. The CDR3 nucleotides read TGTGCCAGCAGTTTAGGGACAGGGGTTTTTGGAAACACCATATATTTT.

The chain joins TRBV4-3 to TRBJ1-2; maybe TRBD1 (5 bases). CDR1 LGHNA and CDR2 YSLEER come from the germline V gene. Trimming stripped 0 bases from V and 7 bases from J, with 9 bases between. The CDR3 has 13 amino acids. The CDR3 loop is CASSQDGQGGYTF. CDR3 DNA sequence: TGCGCCAGCAGCCAAGATGGGCAGGGTGGCTACACCTTC.

V is TRBV20-1 and J is TRBJ2-1; D unclear. The CDR3 runs to 11 residues. Looked up from germline, CDR1 is DFQATT and CDR2 is SNEGSKA (reference sequence). Between the trimmed V and J ends, which lost 3 bases and 4 bases, there was a span of 4 bases. CDR3 DNA sequence: TGCAGTGCTAGGTGGTACAATGAGCAGTTCTTC. This codes for CSARWYNEQFF.

This chain joins TRBV14 and TRBJ1-1; D call uncertain. V was shortened by 1 base and J by 2 bases, with 5 bases between the two germline ends. Germline values: CDR1 SGHDN, CDR2 FVKESK. CDR3 length: 13 residues. In DNA, the CDR3 is TGTGCCAGCAGCCAAGTTGTCAACACTGAAGCTTTCTTT. It encodes CASSQVVNTEAFF.

The chain links TRBV6-1 to TRBJ1-6, with D hard to call. Germline-derived CDR1 and CDR2 are MNHNS and SASEGT. This CDR3 is built from 15 residues. The V end lost 4 bases, the J end lost 7 bases, and 14 bases lay between the germline ends. The CDR3 protein is CASSGPDALNSPLHF. The CDR3, as DNA: TGTGCCAGCAGTGGACCGGACGCTTTGAATTCACCCCTCCACTTT.

This clone was seen once. J is TRBJ2-7 and V is TRBV18, with D tentatively TRBD1 or TRBD2 (6 bases each). V lost 8 bases, J lost 6 bases, and 14 bases lay in between. The length of the CDR3 is 12 residues. Germline CDR1 reads KGHSH; CDR2 reads LQKENI. CDR3 loop: CASHLQGGEQYF. As DNA, the CDR3 is TGTGCCAGCCACCTACAGGGAGGCGAGCAGTACTTC.